This T cell receptor beta chain came from a study of PD-1 blockade in classical Hodgkin lymphoma. Regarding the study as a whole: Baseline diversity in complete responders resembled that of newly diagnosed patients. Anyone who began nivolumab under 1 year after ASCT was excluded.

Germline CDR1 is SGHRS and CDR2 is YFSETQ. The CDR3 sequence is 11 residues long. Trimming cost V 4 bases and J 5 bases, with 7 bases left between them. Relapses following autologous stem cell transplantation were seen in all patients, with brentuximab vedotin exposure varying. Sequencing was performed with immunoSEQ multiplex PCR; in TCRdb, only in-frame clones are kept and a portion is missing. The table has about 14,000 clones, approximately 77% seen once. Remarks on this clone: No antigen is known for it.

The chain carries TRBV5-1 and TRBJ2-7; D gene unclear. This TCR was sampled from a human donor with classical Hodgkin lymphoma. Source: peripheral blood mononuclear cells (PBMCs), taken at baseline. DNA of the CDR3: TGCGCCAGCAGCGTTGAGAACGAGCAGTACTTC. Translated, it gives CASSVENEQYF.